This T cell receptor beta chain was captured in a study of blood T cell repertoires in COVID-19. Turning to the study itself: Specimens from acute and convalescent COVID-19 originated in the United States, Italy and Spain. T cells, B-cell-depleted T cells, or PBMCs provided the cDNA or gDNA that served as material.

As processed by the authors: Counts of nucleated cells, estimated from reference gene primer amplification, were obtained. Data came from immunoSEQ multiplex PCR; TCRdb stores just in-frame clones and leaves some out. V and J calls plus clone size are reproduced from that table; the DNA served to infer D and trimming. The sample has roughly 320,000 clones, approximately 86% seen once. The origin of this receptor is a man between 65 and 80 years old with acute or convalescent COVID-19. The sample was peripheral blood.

CDR3 coding DNA: TGTGCCAGCAGCCAGCCGGGACAGGGGGTAGGCCCCCAAGAGACCCAGTACTTC. Translating gives CASSQPGQGVGPQETQYF. The gene calls are TRBV7-9 and TRBJ2-5; the match to TRBD1 covers 11 bases. The germline V gene encodes CDR1 SEHNR and CDR2 FQNEAQ (reference sequence). This CDR3 is 18 amino acids long. V was clipped by 5 bases and J by 1 base; unmatched bases: 12.